Presented here are 15 T cell receptor beta chains from one specimen sequenced in a study of identical twins. Each CDR3 protein is one row after TCRdb ran MiXCR on the 5' RACE reads. The table has around 250,000 distinct CDR3 sequences, about 8.3% seen once. The data were also submitted as part of a second study, on yellow fever vaccine responses in identical twins.

The sequenced material came from CD8+ T cells sorted from blood. These receptors were taken from a young woman in good health.

This clonotype was counted between two and nine times. The chain uses TRBV28 and TRBJ2-2; D gene unclear. The germline gives CDR1 MDHEN, CDR2 SYDVKM. Trimming cost V 2 bases and J 0 bases, with 19 bases left between them. The CDR3 has 19 residues. The CDR3 DNA follows: TGTGCCAGCAGTTTACCACGACACTCCGACCTTTCGAACACCGGGGAGCTGTTTTTT. This gives the protein CASSLPRHSDLSNTGELFF. The variable domain in full, with the rest retrieved from reference TRBV28 and TRBJ2-2, is DVKVTQSSRYLVKRTGEKVFLECVQDMDHENMFWYRQDPGLGLRLIYFSYDVKMKEKGDIPEGYSVSREKKERFSLILESASTNQTSMYLCASSLPRHSDLSNTGELFFGEGSRLTVL.

This clonotype showed up just a few times. This may come from a read error, since a much larger clone is one base off. The chain couples TRBV27 to TRBJ2-7, with unresolved D. Germline V gene sequence: CDR1 MNHEY, CDR2 SMNVEV (reference sequence). The CDR3 is made up of 11 amino acids. V was pared by 5 bases and J by 2 bases, with 4 bases between. The CDR3 reads CASSAPYEQYF. Here the CDR3 DNA reads TGTGCCAGCAGTGCCCCCTACGAGCAGTACTTC.

This clonotype showed up many times. The V and J genes are TRBV20-1 and TRBJ1-1; D may be TRBD1 (5 bases). V was clipped by 8 bases and J by 1 base, with 14 bases between them. The CDR3 is 13 residues long. Germline CDR1 reads DFQATT; CDR2 reads SNEGSKA (reference sequence). CDR3: CSYPGIGNTEAFF. In DNA, the CDR3 is TGCAGTTACCCAGGGATAGGGAACACTGAAGCTTTCTTT.

Many counts were recorded for this clonotype. CDR3 DNA: TGTGCCAGCAGCTTAGCTTCAGACTTCTTGAGCTCTGGAAACACCATATATTTT. It is translated as CASSLASDFLSSGNTIYF. This chain links TRBV11-1 with TRBJ1-3; D remains unclear. The germline gives CDR1 SGHAT, CDR2 FQDESV (reference sequence). The ends were cut back, 0 bases at V and 0 bases at J, with 15 bases in the middle. The CDR3 consists of 18 residues.

This clonotype was seen repeatedly, ten times or more. The chain joins TRBV7-2 to TRBJ1-1; possibly TRBD1 for D (6 bases). V was pared by 3 bases and J by 1 base, with 9 bases between. The CDR3 has 14 amino acids. CDR1 is SGHTA and CDR2 is FQGNSA in the germline V gene. This CDR3 is CASSFRTANTEAFF. The CDR3 DNA reads TGTGCCAGCAGCTTCCGGACAGCGAACACTGAAGCTTTCTTT.

The sample holds many counts of this clonotype. The chain joins TRBV10-3 to TRBJ2-3; 9 bases line up with TRBD2. V trimming: 3 bases; J trimming: 2 bases; junction bases outside the gene matches: 3. The germline CDR1 and CDR2 sequences are ENHRY and SYGVKD. The CDR3 spans 15 residues. The DNA for the CDR3 is TGTGCCATCAGTGATAGCGGGGGACCCACAGATACGCAGTATTTT. This translates into CAISDSGGPTDTQYF.

The chain carries TRBV27 and TRBJ2-1; D gene ambiguous. Trimming shortened V by 3 bases and J by 8 bases, and 11 bases separated the two germline ends. The CDR3 covers 13 residues. From germline, CDR1 is MNHEY and CDR2 SMNVEV (reference sequence). The CDR3 is CASSFSYGDEQFF. CDR3 DNA sequence: TGTGCCAGCAGTTTTTCCTATGGGGATGAGCAGTTCTTC.

In this sample, this clonotype turned up many times. This chain links TRBV29-1 with TRBJ2-2, with D perhaps matching TRBD1 (5 bases). CDR3 length: 13 residues. V shed 6 bases and J shed 2 bases, with 10 bases lying between them. Germline V lookup: CDR1 SQVTM, CDR2 ANQGSEA. CDR3 DNA sequence: TGCAGCGTCTCCAGGGAAAACACCGGGGAGCTGTTTTTT. Encoded protein: CSVSRENTGELFF.

V and J are TRBV29-1 and TRBJ2-5; TRBD1 aligns across 7 bases. The CDR3 totals 13 residues. The V gene end was trimmed by 4 bases and the J gene end by 5 bases; junction bases not matched to a gene: 7. CDR1 is SQVTM and CDR2 is ANQGSEA in the germline V gene. CDR3 residues: CSVVDRDEETQYF. In nucleotides, the CDR3 is TGCAGCGTTGTAGACAGGGACGAGGAGACCCAGTACTTC.

V is TRBV7-8 and J is TRBJ2-7; 8 bases are a match to TRBD1. The CDR3 runs 16 residues. Trimming removed 1 base from V and 0 bases from J; junction bases left unmatched: 5. Germline CDR1 is SGHVS and CDR2 is FQNEAQ. This CDR3 reads CASSLGQGFSSYEQYF. CDR3 in DNA: TGTGCCAGCAGCTTAGGACAGGGGTTTAGCTCCTACGAGCAGTACTTC. Full variable domain (missing parts from reference TRBV7-8 and TRBJ2-7): GAGVSQSPRYKVAKRGQDVALRCDPISGHVSLFWYQQALGQGPEFLTYFQNEAQLDKSGLPSDRFFAERPEGSVSTLKIQRTQQEDSAVYLCASSLGQGFSSYEQYFGPGTRLTVT.

The DNA of the CDR3 is TGTGCCAGCAGCCAAGAGTACGAGCAGTACTTC. It yields the protein CASSQEYEQYF. The rearrangement uses TRBV16 and TRBJ2-7, with D unresolved. The CDR3 contains 11 residues. The germline V and J ends were trimmed by 2 bases and 4 bases, with 3 bases remaining between them. Germline lookup yields CDR1 KGHSY and CDR2 FQNENV.

This clonotype was picked up many times. The J gene is TRBJ2-7, the V gene TRBV29-1; the match to TRBD1 covers 7 bases. Losses at the gene ends were 6 bases for V and 3 bases for J; bases not matched to a gene: 5. This CDR3 has 12 residues. Germline CDR1 is SQVTM and CDR2 is ANQGSEA. The CDR3 spells CSVLGQDYEQYF. The DNA of the CDR3 is TGCAGCGTCTTAGGACAGGACTACGAGCAGTACTTC.

The sample holds many counts of this clonotype. This sequence joins TRBV28 and TRBJ2-1; D possibly matches TRBD1 or TRBD2 (6 bases each). The germline V and J ends were trimmed by 8 bases and 7 bases, with 18 bases remaining between them. Germline CDR1 and CDR2: MDHEN and SYDVKM. This CDR3 has 14 residues. For the CDR3, the DNA is TGTGCCAGCCGGGGGAGAACAGGGTCGAATGAGCAGTTCTTC. Residues: CASRGRTGSNEQFF.

This clonotype has a count of ten or more. The chain couples TRBV15 to TRBJ2-2, with TRBD1 identical over 10 bases. Germline CDR1 LNHNV, CDR2 YYDKDF (reference sequence). The CDR3 has 16 residues. V dropped 5 bases and J dropped 4; count of bases not matched to a gene: 7. CDR3 in amino acids: CATSPRQGAVTGELFF. In DNA form, the CDR3 reads TGTGCCACCAGCCCGCGACAGGGGGCTGTCACCGGGGAGCTGTTTTTT.

This rearrangement joins TRBV25-1 to TRBJ2-5; a possible D gene is TRBD1 (5 bases). Germline-derived CDR1 and CDR2 are MGHDK and SYGVNS. This CDR3 region has 14 residues. Trimming left V 0 bases short and J 4 bases short, with 9 bases between. The CDR3 sequence: CASSEYGQGETQYF. The CDR3 bases are TGTGCCAGCAGTGAATATGGTCAGGGAGAGACCCAGTACTTC.